One and the same sample provided the 8 T cell receptor beta chains below, sequenced in a study of shared clonotypes between healthy human individuals. CD8 cells classed as naive were CD45RO-negative and positively selected for CCR7, excluding terminally differentiated effector memory CD45RA+ cells. Profiled with immunoSEQ multiplex PCR; TCRdb holds only in-frame clones, not every one. Counted here are around 2,000,000 clones, less than 95% occurring once; the ten biggest clones make up 1.1%. The sequencing sample was made of naive CD8+ T cells sorted from blood. These receptor sequences come from a young man in good health.

J is TRBJ2-1 and V is TRBV30; 9 bases are shared with TRBD2. Trimming cost V 8 bases and J 8 bases; bases outside gene matches: 7. The CDR3 contains 12 residues. The germline V gene encodes CDR1 GTSNPN and CDR2 SVGIG (reference sequence). The CDR3 reads CATASGNDEQFF. The CDR3, as DNA: TGTGCCACCGCTAGCGGGAACGATGAGCAGTTCTTC.

The CDR3 protein is CASSEGASGRSWNEQFF. The CDR3 nucleotides read TGTGCCAGCAGTGAAGGGGCTAGCGGGAGAAGTTGGAATGAGCAGTTCTTC. The chain uses TRBV2 and TRBJ2-1, with TRBD2 matching over 10 bases. CDR3 length: 17 amino acids. CDR1 is SNHLY, CDR2 FYNNEI, per germline. The ends lost 1 base at V and 7 bases at J; junction bases unmatched: 10.

The rearrangement links TRBV27 to TRBJ1-6; D gene unclear. This CDR3 is built from 14 residues. Germline loops: CDR1 MNHEY, CDR2 SMNVEV (reference sequence). Trimming shortened V by 2 bases and J by 6 bases, and 8 bases separated the two germline ends. CDR3 DNA sequence: TGTGCCAGCAGTTTAATAGGAAGTAATTCACCCCTCCACTTT. Translating it yields CASSLIGSNSPLHF.

Notes on this clone: The same CDR3 is also encoded by other DNA sequences in this sample. The rearrangement links TRBV10-3 to TRBJ2-1; unclear D gene. Trimming pared 2 bases from V and 8 bases from J, leaving 7 bases between. This CDR3 has 12 residues. Germline loops: CDR1 ENHRY, CDR2 SYGVKD. The CDR3 sequence is CAISEPGDEQFF. The CDR3 bases are TGTGCCATCAGTGAGCCCGGTGATGAGCAGTTCTTC.

CDR3 region: CASSLEGGTGELFF. The CDR3 DNA follows: TGTGCCAGCAGCTTAGAGGGTGGCACCGGGGAGCTGTTTTTT. This chain connects TRBV7-9 to TRBJ2-2; no reliable D call. This CDR3 has 14 amino acids. Germline CDR1 and CDR2: SEHNR and FQNEAQ (reference sequence). V lost 1 base to trimming and J lost 4 bases, with 7 bases between them.

The chain is built from TRBV7-9 and TRBJ2-7; D is uncertain. The CDR3 runs to 14 residues. V was pared by 5 bases and J by 3 bases, with 14 bases between. Germline CDR1 is SEHNR and CDR2 is FQNEAQ (reference sequence). The CDR3 coding sequence is TGTGCCAGCAGCGCCACAACGACCAGCTACGAGCAGTACTTC. This encodes CASSATTTSYEQYF.

V is TRBV4-1 and J is TRBJ2-2; TRBD2 is a possible D gene (5 bases). Trimming removed 4 bases from V and 0 bases from J, with 12 bases in between. In germline, CDR1 is MGHRA, CDR2 YSYEKL. The CDR3 consists of 16 residues. The CDR3, as DNA: TGCGCCAGCAGCCCCAGAGGGCCATCGAACACCGGGGAGCTGTTTTTT. It specifies CASSPRGPSNTGELFF.

Concerning this clone itself: The junction and the germline gene differ at one end; a read error may be behind it. The chain carries TRBV14 and TRBJ2-3, with unresolved D. The CDR3 spans 13 residues. Germline-derived CDR1 and CDR2 are SGHDN and FVKESK. CDR3 nucleotide sequence: TGTGCCAGCAGCCAAGAAGTACGAGATATGCAGTATTTT. It is translated as CASSQEVRDMQYF.